This TCR beta chain was recorded in a study of blood T cell repertoires in COVID-19. At the level of the study: Material from acute and convalescent COVID-19 was sourced from the United States, Italy and Spain. Nucleic acid was either cDNA or gDNA, and it came from T cells, B-cell-depleted T cells, or PBMCs.

As handled by the study authors: Nucleated cell counts were estimated from reference gene primer amplification. Assay: immunoSEQ multiplex PCR; the TCRdb copy retains only in-frame clones and omits some. V, J and clone size reflect that table, while D and trimming were determined from the DNA. The table has approximately 300,000 clones, around 83% seen once. The CDR3 spans 12 residues. Germline loops: CDR1 LGHNT, CDR2 FRNRAP. Trimming stripped 4 bases from V and 5 bases from J, with 8 bases between. This chain uses TRBV12-5 with TRBJ1-1; D is uncertain. The sample comprised peripheral blood. This clonotype was obtained from a woman aged 50 to 60 with acute or convalescent COVID-19. For the CDR3, the DNA is TGTGCTAGTGGTTCCGCCGGGACTGAAGCTTTCTTT. Translation gives CASGSAGTEAFF.